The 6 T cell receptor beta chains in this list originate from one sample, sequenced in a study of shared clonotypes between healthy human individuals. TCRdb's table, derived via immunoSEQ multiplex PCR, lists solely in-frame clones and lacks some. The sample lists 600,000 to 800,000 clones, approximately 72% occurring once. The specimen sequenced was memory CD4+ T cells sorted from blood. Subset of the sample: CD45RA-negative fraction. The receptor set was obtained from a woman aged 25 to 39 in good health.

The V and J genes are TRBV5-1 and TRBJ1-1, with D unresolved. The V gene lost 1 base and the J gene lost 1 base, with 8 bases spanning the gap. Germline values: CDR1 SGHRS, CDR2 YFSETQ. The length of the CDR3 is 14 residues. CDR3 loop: CASSLLVENTEAFF. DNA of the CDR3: TGCGCCAGCAGCTTGTTGGTCGAGAACACTGAAGCTTTCTTT.

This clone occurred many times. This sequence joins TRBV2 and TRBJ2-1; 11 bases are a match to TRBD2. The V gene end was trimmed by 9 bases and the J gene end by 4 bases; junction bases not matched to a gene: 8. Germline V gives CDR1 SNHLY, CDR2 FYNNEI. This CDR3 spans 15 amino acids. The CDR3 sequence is CASPTSGRTYNEQFF. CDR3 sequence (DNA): TGTGCCAGTCCCACTAGCGGGAGAACTTACAATGAGCAGTTCTTC.

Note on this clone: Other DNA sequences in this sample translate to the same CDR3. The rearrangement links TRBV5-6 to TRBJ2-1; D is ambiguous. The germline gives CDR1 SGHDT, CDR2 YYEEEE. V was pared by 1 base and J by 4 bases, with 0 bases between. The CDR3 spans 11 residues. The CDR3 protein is CASSLYNEQFF. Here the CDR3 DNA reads TGTGCCAGCAGCTTGTACAATGAGCAGTTCTTC.

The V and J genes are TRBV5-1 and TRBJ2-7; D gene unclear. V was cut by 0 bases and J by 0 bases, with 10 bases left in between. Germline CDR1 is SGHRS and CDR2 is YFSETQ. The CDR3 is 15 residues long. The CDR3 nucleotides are TGCGCCAGCAGCTTGGACGGGTTAAGCTCCTACGAGCAGTACTTC. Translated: CASSLDGLSSYEQYF.

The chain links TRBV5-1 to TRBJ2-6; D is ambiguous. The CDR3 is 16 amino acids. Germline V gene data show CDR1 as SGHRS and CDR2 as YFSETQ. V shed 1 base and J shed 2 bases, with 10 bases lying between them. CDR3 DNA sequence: TGCGCCAGCAGCTTGATACAGCCAGCTGGGGCCAACGTCCTGACTTTC. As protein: CASSLIQPAGANVLTF.

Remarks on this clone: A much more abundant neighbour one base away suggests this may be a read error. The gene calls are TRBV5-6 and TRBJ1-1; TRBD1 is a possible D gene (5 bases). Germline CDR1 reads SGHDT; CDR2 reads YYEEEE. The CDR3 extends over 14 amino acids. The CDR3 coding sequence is TGTGCCAGCGGCTTGGTGGGGCCCCGGGCTGAAGCTTTCTTT. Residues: CASGLVGPRAEAFF.